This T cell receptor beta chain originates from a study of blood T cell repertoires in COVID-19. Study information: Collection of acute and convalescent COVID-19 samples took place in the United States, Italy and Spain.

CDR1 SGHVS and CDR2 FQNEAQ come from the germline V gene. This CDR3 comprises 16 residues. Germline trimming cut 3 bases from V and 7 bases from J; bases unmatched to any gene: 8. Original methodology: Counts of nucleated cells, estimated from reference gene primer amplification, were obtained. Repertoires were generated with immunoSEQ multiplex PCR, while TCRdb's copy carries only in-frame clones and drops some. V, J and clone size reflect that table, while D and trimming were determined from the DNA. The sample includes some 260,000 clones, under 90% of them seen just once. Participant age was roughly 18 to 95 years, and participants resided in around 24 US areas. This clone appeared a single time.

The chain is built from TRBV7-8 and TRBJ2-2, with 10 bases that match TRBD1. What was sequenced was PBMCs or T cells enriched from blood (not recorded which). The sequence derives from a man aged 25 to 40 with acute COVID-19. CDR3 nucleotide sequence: TGTGCCAGCAGCTTGGGCGACAGGGGGCAGGGCGGGGAGCTGTTTTTT. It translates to CASSLGDRGQGGELFF.